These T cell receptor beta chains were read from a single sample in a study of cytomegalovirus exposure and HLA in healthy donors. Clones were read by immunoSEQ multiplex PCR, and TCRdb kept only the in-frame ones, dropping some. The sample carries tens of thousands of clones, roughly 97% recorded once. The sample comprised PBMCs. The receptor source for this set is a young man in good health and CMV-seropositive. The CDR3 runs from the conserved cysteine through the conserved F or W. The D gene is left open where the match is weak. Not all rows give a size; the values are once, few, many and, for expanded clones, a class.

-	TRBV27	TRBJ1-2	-	TGTGCCAGCAGTTCTATCCGGGACGGAGGGGTAGGGTATGGCTACACCTTC	CASSSIRDGGVGYGYTF
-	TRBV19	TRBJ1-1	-	TGTGCCAGTAGTATCGGGATCTCCCGAGCTTTCTTT	CASSIGISRAFF
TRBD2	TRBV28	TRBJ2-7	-	TGTGCCACCACGGGGACTAGCGGGCCCTACGAGCAGTACTTC	CATTGTSGPYEQYF
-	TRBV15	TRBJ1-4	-	TGTGCCACCAGCAGGGACAGCTTTGCAACTAATGAAAAACTGTTTTTT	CATSRDSFATNEKLFF
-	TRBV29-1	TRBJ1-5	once	TGCAGCGCCGGACAAGGGAATCAGCCCCAGCATTTT	CSAGQGNQPQHF
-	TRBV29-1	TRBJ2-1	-	TGCAGCGTTGATAGCCAGGAGGTCGCCTACAATGAGCAGTTCTTC	CSVDSQEVAYNEQFF
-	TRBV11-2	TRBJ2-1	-	TGTGCCAGCAGCTTAGTAAGGGGGAACAATGAGCAGTTCTTC	CASSLVRGNNEQFF
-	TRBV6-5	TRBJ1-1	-	TGTGCCAGCACTACACACACAGGGCAGAACACTGAAGCTTTCTTT	CASTTHTGQNTEAFF
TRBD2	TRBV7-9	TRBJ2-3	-	TGTGCCAGCAGCGTTAGCGGGAGCACAGATACGCAGTATTTT	CASSVSGSTDTQYF
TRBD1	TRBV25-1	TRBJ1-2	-	TGTGCCAGCAGTGGACCGGGACAGGGGGCTCCTGGCTACACCTTC	CASSGPGQGAPGYTF
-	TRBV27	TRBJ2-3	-	TGTGCCAGCAGTTTAGCGGGCCTAGGAAATACGCAGTATTTT	CASSLAGLGNTQYF
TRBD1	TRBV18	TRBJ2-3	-	TGTGCCAGCTCACGACGGACAGGGGAGGCGGATACGCAGTATTTT	CASSRRTGEADTQYF
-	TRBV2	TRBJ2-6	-	TGTGCCAGCAGTGAAGGAGCTTCTGGGGCCAACGTCCTGACTTTC	CASSEGASGANVLTF
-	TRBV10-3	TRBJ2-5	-	TGTGCCATCAGAGGCAGAGGGACCCAGTACTTC	CAIRGRGTQYF
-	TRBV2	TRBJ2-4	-	TGTGCCAGCAGTGATCGGGTTACCAAAAACATTCAGTACTTC	CASSDRVTKNIQYF
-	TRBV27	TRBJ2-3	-	TGTGCCAGCAGTTCGACAGGAGTAGACACAGATACGCAGTATTTT	CASSSTGVDTDTQYF
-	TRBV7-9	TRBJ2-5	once	TGTGCCAGCAGCATCGCTTTGGGCGAAGAGACCCAGTACTTC	CASSIALGEETQYF
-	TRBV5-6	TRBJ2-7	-	TGTGCCAGCAGCTCATTGTACGAGCAGTACTTC	CASSSLYEQYF
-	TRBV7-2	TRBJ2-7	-	TGTGCCAGCAGCTTAGGCGGCCCTACCTCCTACGAGCAGTACTTC	CASSLGGPTSYEQYF
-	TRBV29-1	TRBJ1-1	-	TGCAGCGGGCACAGGGCTAGGAACACTGAAGCTTTCTTT	CSGHRARNTEAFF
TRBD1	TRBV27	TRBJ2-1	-	TGTGCCAGCAGTTTAGTTGAGGGGGCGCATAGTGAGCAGTTCTTC	CASSLVEGAHSEQFF
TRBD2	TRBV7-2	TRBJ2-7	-	TGTGCCAGCAGCTTACCTAAATCCGGGACTACACAATGGCCCTACGAGCAGTACTTC	CASSLPKSGTTQWPYEQYF
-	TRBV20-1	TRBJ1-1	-	TGCAGTGCAAGGGTAGGGGCTGAAGCTTTCTTT	CSARVGAEAFF
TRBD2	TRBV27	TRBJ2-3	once	TGTGCCAGCAGCCTCCTAGCGGGCACAGATACGCAGTATTTT	CASSLLAGTDTQYF
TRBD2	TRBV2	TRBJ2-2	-	TGTGCCAGCGTGACTAGCGGGCCCACCGGGGAGCTGTTTTTT	CASVTSGPTGELFF
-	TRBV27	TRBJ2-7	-	TGTGCCAGCAGATCACGGCGGGACCGCGTATCGGGCTACGAGCAGTACTTC	CASRSRRDRVSGYEQYF
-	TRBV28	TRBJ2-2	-	TGTGCCAGCAGTTCCGCGGGAACTGGCGCCGGGGAGCTGTTTTTT	CASSSAGTGAGELFF
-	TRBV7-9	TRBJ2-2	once	TGTGCCAGCAGCTTGATGGCGGCAGCCGGGGAGCTGTTTTTT	CASSLMAAAGELFF
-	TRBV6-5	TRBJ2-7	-	TGTGCCAGCCAGTTAAGTTCCCAATCCTACGAGCAGTACTTC	CASQLSSQSYEQYF
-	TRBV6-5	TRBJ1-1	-	TGTGCCAGCAAATCCTCGGGTGCTGAAGCTTTCTTT	CASKSSGAEAFF
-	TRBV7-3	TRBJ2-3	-	TGTGCCAGCAGCTTAGACAGGCTTAGCACAGATACGCAGTATTTT	CASSLDRLSTDTQYF
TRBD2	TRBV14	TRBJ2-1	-	TGTGCCAGCAGCCTAAGCGGGAGGGTCTTATCGGGCAATGAGCAGTTCTTC	CASSLSGRVLSGNEQFF
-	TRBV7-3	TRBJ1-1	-	TGTGCCAGCAGCGGTTATACAATGTCTGAAGCTTTCTTT	CASSGYTMSEAFF
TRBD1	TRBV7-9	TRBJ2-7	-	TGTGCCAGCAGCACCAGGGGTGTGACAGGGGACCTATACGAGCAGTACTTC	CASSTRGVTGDLYEQYF
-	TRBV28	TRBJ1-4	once	TGTGCCAGCAGTTCAGGCCCAAATGAAAAACTGTTTTTT	CASSSGPNEKLFF
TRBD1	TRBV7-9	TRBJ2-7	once	TGTGCCAGCAGCGCCGACAGGGGGAAGTACTTC	CASSADRGKYF
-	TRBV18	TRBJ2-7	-	TGTGCCAGCTCACCAGGGACACTTAGCCAAGAGCAGTACTTC	CASSPGTLSQEQYF
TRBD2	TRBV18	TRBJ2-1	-	TGTGCCAGCTCATCAGACGTCGCGGCGGTATCCGGGGGGGAGCAGTTCTTC	CASSSDVAAVSGGEQFF
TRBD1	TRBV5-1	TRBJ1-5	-	TGCGCCAGCAGCCCGAGGACAGGGGGCAATCAGCCCCAGCATTTT	CASSPRTGGNQPQHF
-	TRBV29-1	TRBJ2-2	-	TGCAGCGTTGGCGGGCACAGGGGCAGGGGGGACACCGGGGAGCTGTTTTTT	CSVGGHRGRGDTGELFF
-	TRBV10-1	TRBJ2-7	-	TGCGCCAGCAGTGATGCGGGTACCGTCAACGAGCAGTACTTC	CASSDAGTVNEQYF
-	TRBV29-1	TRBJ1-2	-	TGCAGCGTCACGGACAGTTCCTATGGCTACACCTTC	CSVTDSSYGYTF
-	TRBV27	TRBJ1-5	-	TGTGCCAGCAGTCTGGCGGGGGGGGGCAATCAGCCCCAGCATTTT	CASSLAGGGNQPQHF
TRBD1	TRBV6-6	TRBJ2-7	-	TGTGCCAGCAGAACACAGGGGGCTAAGGACGAGCAGTACTTC	CASRTQGAKDEQYF
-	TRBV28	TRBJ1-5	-	TGTGCCAGCAGTTTTAGTGATCAGCCCCAGCATTTT	CASSFSDQPQHF
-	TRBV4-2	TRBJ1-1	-	TGTGCCAGCAGCCAGGGGGGGCCCACTGAAGCTTTCTTT	CASSQGGPTEAFF
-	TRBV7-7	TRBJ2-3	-	TGTGCTAGCAGCCGATTACAGGGGGGGGATACGCAGTATTTT	CASSRLQGGDTQYF
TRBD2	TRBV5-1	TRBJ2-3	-	TGCGCCAGCAGCTCCGGGACTAGCCGAGATACGCAGTATTTT	CASSSGTSRDTQYF
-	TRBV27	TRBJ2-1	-	TGTGCCAGCCGGGATAGGCCCTACAATGAGCAGTTCTTC	CASRDRPYNEQFF
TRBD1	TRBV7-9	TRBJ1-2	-	TGTGCCAGCAGCGTCTACCGGGACAGGGACCATGGCTACACCTTC	CASSVYRDRDHGYTF
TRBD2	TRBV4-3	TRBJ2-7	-	TGCGCCAGCAGCCAAGACCCAGCGGGAGGGTACGAGCAGTACTTC	CASSQDPAGGYEQYF
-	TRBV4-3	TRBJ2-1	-	TGCGCCAGCAGCCAAGATAACAGCTACGATGCTAATGAGCAGTTCTTC	CASSQDNSYDANEQFF
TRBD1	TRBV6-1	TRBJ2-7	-	TGTGCCAGCAGTGAAGCGGGACAGGTTGCCGAGCAGTACTTC	CASSEAGQVAEQYF
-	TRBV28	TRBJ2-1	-	TGTGCCAGCAGTTTCGGCAGGGGCCCATTTGGCTTCCAGTTCTTC	CASSFGRGPFGFQFF